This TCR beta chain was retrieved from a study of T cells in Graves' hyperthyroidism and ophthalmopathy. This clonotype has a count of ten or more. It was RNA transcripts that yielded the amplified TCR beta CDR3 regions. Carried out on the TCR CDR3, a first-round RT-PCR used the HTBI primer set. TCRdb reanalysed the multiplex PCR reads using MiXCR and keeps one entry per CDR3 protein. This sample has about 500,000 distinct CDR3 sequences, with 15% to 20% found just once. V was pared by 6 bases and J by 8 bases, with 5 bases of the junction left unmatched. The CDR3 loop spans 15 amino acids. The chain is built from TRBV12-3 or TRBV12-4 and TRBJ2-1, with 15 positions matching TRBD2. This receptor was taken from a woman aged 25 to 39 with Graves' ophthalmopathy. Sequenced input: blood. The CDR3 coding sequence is TGTGCCAGCAGGCCGGGACTAGCGGGAGGCTATGAGCAGTTCTTC. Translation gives CASRPGLAGGYEQFF.